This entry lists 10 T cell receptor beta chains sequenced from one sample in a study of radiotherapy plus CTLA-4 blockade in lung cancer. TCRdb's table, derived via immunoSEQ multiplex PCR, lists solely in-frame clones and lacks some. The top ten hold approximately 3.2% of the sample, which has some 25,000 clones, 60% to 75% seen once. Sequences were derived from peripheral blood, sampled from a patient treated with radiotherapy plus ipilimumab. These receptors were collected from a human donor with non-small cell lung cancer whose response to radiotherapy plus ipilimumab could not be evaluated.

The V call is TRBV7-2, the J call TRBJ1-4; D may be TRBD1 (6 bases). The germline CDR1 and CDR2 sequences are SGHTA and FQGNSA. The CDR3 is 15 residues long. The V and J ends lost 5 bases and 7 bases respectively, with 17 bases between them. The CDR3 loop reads CASSVQAGGLEKLFF. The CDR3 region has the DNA TGTGCCAGCAGCGTACAGGCCGGGGGGCTTGAAAAACTGTTTTTT.

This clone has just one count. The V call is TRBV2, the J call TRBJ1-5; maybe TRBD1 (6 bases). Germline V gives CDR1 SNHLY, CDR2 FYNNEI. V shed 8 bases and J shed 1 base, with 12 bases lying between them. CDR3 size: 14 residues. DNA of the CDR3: TGTGCCAGCGGGGGGGGCTGGAGCAATCAGCCCCAGCATTTT. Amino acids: CASGGGWSNQPQHF.

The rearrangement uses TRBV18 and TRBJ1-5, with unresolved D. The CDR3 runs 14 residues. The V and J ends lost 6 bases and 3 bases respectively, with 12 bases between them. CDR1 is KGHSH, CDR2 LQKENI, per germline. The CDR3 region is CASSRDKYNQPQHF. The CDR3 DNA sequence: TGTGCCAGCTCCCGCGACAAATACAATCAGCCCCAGCATTTT.

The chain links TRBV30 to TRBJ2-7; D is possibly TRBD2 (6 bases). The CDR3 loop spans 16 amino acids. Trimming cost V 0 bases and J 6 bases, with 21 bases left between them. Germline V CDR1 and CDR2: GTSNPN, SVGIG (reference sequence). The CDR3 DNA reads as TGTGCCTGGAGTGTACGGACGCTGTCGCGGGATGGCGAGCAGTACTTC. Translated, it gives CAWSVRTLSRDGEQYF.

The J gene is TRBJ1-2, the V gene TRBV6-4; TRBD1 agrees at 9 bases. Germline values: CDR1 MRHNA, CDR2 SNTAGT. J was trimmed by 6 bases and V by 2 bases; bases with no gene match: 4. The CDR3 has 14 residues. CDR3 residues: CASSDTGGSDGYTF. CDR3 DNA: TGTGCCAGCAGTGACACAGGGGGCTCGGATGGCTACACCTTC.

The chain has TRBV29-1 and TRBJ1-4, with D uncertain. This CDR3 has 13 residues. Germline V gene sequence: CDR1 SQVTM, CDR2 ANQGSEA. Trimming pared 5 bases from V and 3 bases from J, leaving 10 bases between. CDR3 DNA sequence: TGCAGCGTTTCCGGGATCTCTAATGAAAAACTGTTTTTT. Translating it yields CSVSGISNEKLFF.

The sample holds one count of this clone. The CDR3 spells CASSYERANYGYTF. The CDR3 DNA reads TGTGCCAGCAGTTACGAGAGGGCAAACTATGGCTACACCTTC. The chain couples TRBV6-5 to TRBJ1-2; no firm D call. V lost 2 bases and J lost 2, with 9 bases in between. CDR1 is MNHEY, CDR2 SVGAGI, per germline. This CDR3 has 14 residues.

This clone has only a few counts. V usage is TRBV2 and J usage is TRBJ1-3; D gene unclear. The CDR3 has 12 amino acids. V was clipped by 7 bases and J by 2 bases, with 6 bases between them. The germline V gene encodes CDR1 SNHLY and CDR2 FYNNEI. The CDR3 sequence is CASTEAGNTIYF. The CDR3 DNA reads TGTGCCAGCACAGAAGCTGGAAACACCATATATTTT.

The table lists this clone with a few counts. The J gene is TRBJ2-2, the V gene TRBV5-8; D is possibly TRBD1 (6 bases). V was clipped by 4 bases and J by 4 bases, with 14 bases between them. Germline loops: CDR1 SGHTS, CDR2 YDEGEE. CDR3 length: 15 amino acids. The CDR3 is CASSRGQLVTGELFF. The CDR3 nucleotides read TGTGCCAGCAGCCGAGGACAGTTAGTCACCGGGGAGCTGTTTTTT.

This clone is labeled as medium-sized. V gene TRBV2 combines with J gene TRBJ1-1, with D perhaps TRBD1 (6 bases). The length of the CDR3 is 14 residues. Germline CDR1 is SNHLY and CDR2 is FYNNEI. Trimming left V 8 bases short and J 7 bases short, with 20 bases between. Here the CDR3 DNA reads TGTGCCAGCCGACCCTCAGGGGATCAGATTGAAGCTTTCTTT. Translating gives CASRPSGDQIEAFF.